The sequence of this T cell receptor (beta chain) was determined in a study of early T cells in non-severe SARS-CoV-2 infection. Background on the study: The input, bulk RNA from unsorted whole blood, was sequenced, and chains were unpaired. Whole-study results and caveats: Private and CD4 specificities were missed by VDJdb matching, skewed to anti-spike CD8.

This clonotype was recorded at least ten times. No antigen is known for it. Molecules of cDNA were individually given unique molecular identifiers that were attached to them. TCRdb passed the 5' RACE reads through MiXCR, listing each CDR3 protein once. The profile shows approximately 39,000 distinct CDR3 sequences, roughly 4.8% of them singletons. Trimming left V 8 bases short and J 8 bases short, with 13 bases between. The V gene's germline CDR1 is SNHLY and CDR2 FYNNEI. The CDR3 is made up of 13 amino acids. This TCR came from an adult who was a healthcare worker with PCR-confirmed SARS-CoV-2 infection or an uninfected control (not recorded which). The J gene is TRBJ1-6, the V gene TRBV2; D not resolved. Sequencing was done on a sample of whole blood. CDR3 bases: TGTGCCAGCCGGGCCGAGGCTGATTCACCCCTCCACTTT. Translated, it gives CASRAEADSPLHF.